The source of this T cell receptor beta chain is a study of blood T cell repertoires in COVID-19. On the study more broadly: Samples representing acute and convalescent COVID-19 were sourced from the United States, Italy and Spain.

Recruitment covered under 25 US areas and drew participants whose ages spanned roughly 18 to 100 years. The study counted Cohort 3 donors as recovered given two negative PCRs, clearance, or symptom resolution. Trimming took off 6 bases at V and 0 bases at J, with 12 bases between the two ends. Looked up from germline, CDR1 is SNHLY and CDR2 is FYNNEI. CDR3 size: 15 residues. The protocol was immunoSEQ multiplex PCR, while the TCRdb copy is restricted to in-frame clones and leaves out a portion. The table shows over 150,000 clones, with roughly 87% occurring only once. The source is a woman aged 50 to 60 who had recovered from COVID-19. Input material: PBMCs or T cells enriched from blood (not recorded which). This sequence joins TRBV2 and TRBJ2-4; D not certain. The CDR3 DNA is TGTGCCAGCAGGAACAGTCGCGTAGCCAAAAACATTCAGTACTTC. Its translation: CASRNSRVAKNIQYF. Full variable domain (remainder filled in from reference TRBV2 and TRBJ2-4): EPEVTQTPSHQVTQMGQEVILRCVPISNHLYFYWYRQILGQKVEFLVSFYNNEISEKSEIFDDQFSVERPDGSNFTLKIRSTKLEDSAMYFCASRNSRVAKNIQYFGAGTRLSVL.